This is a list of T cell receptor beta chains from one sample in a study of radiation and T cells in renal cell carcinoma. TCRdb's table, derived via immunoSEQ multiplex PCR, lists solely in-frame clones and lacks some. This sample has fewer than 200,000 clones, with roughly nine tenths found just once. Source: blood, taken from a patient whose treatment included radiotherapy and nephrectomy. All receptors come from a woman aged 50 to 65 with renal cell carcinoma. The CDR3 runs from the conserved cysteine through the conserved F or W. Fields, in order: clone size, D gene, J gene, V gene, CDR3 protein, CDR3 DNA. The D gene is left open where the match is weak. For some rows the clone size is stated as once, few or many, or as a class when expanded; others skip it.

>few|NA|TRBJ1-1|TRBV30
CAWRAWLDTEAFF
TGTGCCTGGAGGGCATGGTTAGACACTGAAGCTTTCTTT
>NA|NA|TRBJ2-5|TRBV6-6
CASSYSGAPETQYF
TGTGCCAGCAGTTACTCGGGGGCCCCAGAGACCCAGTACTTC
>NA|TRBD1|TRBJ1-2|TRBV5-6
CASSKWTGGIGGYTF
TGTGCCAGCAGCAAATGGACAGGGGGCATTGGTGGCTACACCTTC
>NA|TRBD1|TRBJ2-3|TRBV9
CASSVDRVPDTQYF
TGTGCCAGCAGCGTCGACAGGGTCCCAGATACGCAGTATTTT
>NA|NA|TRBJ2-7|TRBV7-2
CASSLNTGFEQYF
TGTGCCAGCAGCTTAAATACAGGATTCGAGCAGTACTTC
>few|NA|TRBJ2-5|TRBV10-3
CAISESGDLQETQYF
TGTGCCATCAGTGAGAGTGGGGACCTACAAGAGACCCAGTACTTC
>NA|NA|TRBJ2-6|TRBV19
CASSIDRVGRKAGANVLTF
TGTGCCAGTAGTATAGATCGAGTCGGCAGGAAAGCTGGGGCCAACGTCCTGACTTTC
>NA|NA|TRBJ2-4|TRBV5-1
CASSKQPDDIQYF
TGCGCCAGCAGCAAACAGCCCGACGACATTCAGTACTTC
>once|NA|TRBJ1-1|TRBV5-1
CASSLEVQGGTEAFF
TGCGCCAGCAGCTTGGAGGTACAGGGAGGAACTGAAGCTTTCTTT
>NA|TRBD1|TRBJ2-7|TRBV5-5
CASITGQGANYEQYF
TGTGCCAGCATCACTGGACAGGGGGCGAACTACGAGCAGTACTTC
>NA|NA|TRBJ2-2|TRBV6-5
CASSYRINTGELFF
TGTGCCAGCAGTTACAGGATTAACACCGGGGAGCTGTTTTTT
>NA|NA|TRBJ2-3|TRBV29-1
CSVDGFREEEDTQYF
TGCAGCGTTGATGGGTTCAGGGAAGAGGAAGATACGCAGTATTTT
>NA|TRBD2|TRBJ2-1|TRBV11-3
CASSLSRGGRNEQFF
TGTGCCAGCAGCTTATCGCGGGGGGGACGCAATGAGCAGTTCTTC
>NA|TRBD1|TRBJ1-1|TRBV30
CAWSRQGRNTEAFF
TGTGCCTGGAGCAGACAGGGACGGAACACTGAAGCTTTCTTT
>NA|TRBD2|TRBJ2-1|TRBV7-2
CASSSGLAGYNEQFF
TGTGCCAGCAGCTCCGGACTAGCGGGGTACAATGAGCAGTTCTTC
>NA|NA|TRBJ2-5|TRBV18
CASSPTVQETQYF
TGTGCCAGCTCTCCGACAGTCCAAGAGACCCAGTACTTC
>NA|NA|TRBJ2-7|TRBV20-1
CSARDLPEQYF
TGCAGTGCTAGAGATCTCCCCGAGCAGTACTTC
>NA|TRBD2|TRBJ2-1|TRBV7-2
CASSLDRTSGEQFF
TGTGCCAGCAGCTTAGATAGGACTAGCGGTGAGCAGTTCTTC
>NA|NA|TRBJ1-2|TRBV9
CASSAQEASGYTF
TGTGCCAGCAGCGCCCAGGAGGCTTCAGGCTACACCTTC